Below, 23 T cell receptor beta chains from the same sample are listed, as sequenced in a study of T cell responses to AZD1222 COVID-19 vaccine. The assay was immunoSEQ multiplex PCR, and TCRdb's table has in-frame clones only and misses some. This sample has more than 150,000 clones, with 90% found just once. Material: peripheral blood, obtained on day 0 of AZD1222 vaccination. These receptors came from an adult in good health.

The V and J genes are TRBV2 and TRBJ2-1; the D gene is possibly TRBD2 (5 bases). Germline V lookup: CDR1 SNHLY, CDR2 FYNNEI. CDR3 length equals 15 residues. V was trimmed by 4 bases and J by 2 bases, leaving 12 bases between them. CDR3 sequence (DNA): TGTGCCAGCAGTGTTTCCAGCGGAACCTACAATGAGCAGTTCTTC. Translated, it gives CASSVSSGTYNEQFF.

The rearrangement links TRBV7-2 to TRBJ2-4; 9 nucleotides line up with TRBD1. V was pared by 2 bases and J by 9 bases, with 5 bases of the junction left unmatched. CDR3 length: 14 amino acids. Germline CDR1 and CDR2: SGHTA and FQGNSA. The CDR3, as DNA: TGTGCCAGCAGCTTAACAGGGGGCGCCGCCATTCAGTACTTC. Protein sequence: CASSLTGGAAIQYF.

This chain uses TRBV7-2 with TRBJ2-7; 7 nucleotides align to TRBD1. V lost 5 bases, J lost 0 bases, and 7 bases stayed unmatched. Germline CDR1 is SGHTA and CDR2 is FQGNSA. The CDR3 loop spans 15 amino acids. The DNA of the CDR3 is TGTGCCAGCAGCCCTCGGGACAGCCTCTCCTACGAGCAGTACTTC. Protein: CASSPRDSLSYEQYF.

This chain uses TRBV4-1 with TRBJ1-6; 12 bases are shared with TRBD1. Germline V gives CDR1 MGHRA, CDR2 YSYEKL. The CDR3 sequence is 17 residues long. Trimming removed 3 bases from V and 16 bases from J; junction bases left unmatched: 16. DNA for the CDR3: TGCGCCAGCAGCCATCTCGGTAGACGGGACAGGGGGCCAAAACTCCACTTT. Translated, it gives CASSHLGRRDRGPKLHF.

As DNA, the CDR3 is TGTGCCAGCAGCCTAGACAGGGGTAAATTTTCTCTGTTTGGGGACACTGAAGCTTTCTTT. It yields the protein CASSLDRGKFSLFGDTEAFF. The rearrangement links TRBV7-8 to TRBJ1-1; 8 nucleotides line up with TRBD1. Germline V gene lookup returns CDR1 SGHVS and CDR2 FQNEAQ. V was pared by 5 bases and J by 3 bases, with 23 bases of the junction left unmatched. The CDR3 is 20 residues long.

The V and J genes are TRBV4-3 and TRBJ2-2, with D maybe TRBD2 (6 bases). The CDR3 sequence is 16 residues long. Trimming pared 0 bases from V and 6 bases from J, leaving 14 bases between. Germline V gene sequence: CDR1 LGHNA, CDR2 YSLEER. The DNA of the CDR3 is TGCGCCAGCAGCCAAGATTTCGGGGGAGGCGCCGGGGAGCTGTTTTTT. This sequence encodes CASSQDFGGGAGELFF.

The chain combines TRBV4-3 with TRBJ1-3; no reliable D call. Germline V lookup: CDR1 LGHNA, CDR2 YSLEER. V was clipped by 3 bases and J by 4 bases, with 4 bases between them. This CDR3 is 12 amino acids long. The CDR3 coding sequence is TGCGCCAGCAGCCAGTACGGAAACACCATATATTTT. This sequence encodes CASSQYGNTIYF.

The CDR3 protein is CASSWGPGGEQFF. DNA for the CDR3: TGCGCCAGCAGCTGGGGGCCTGGCGGGGAGCAGTTCTTC. The chain uses TRBV5-1 and TRBJ2-1, with a possible D match to TRBD1 (6 bases). This CDR3 is built from 13 residues. Germline assignment: CDR1 SGHRS and CDR2 YFSETQ. V lost 3 bases and J 10 bases, leaving 14 bases between the germline ends.

This clone was seen only once. The rearrangement uses TRBV6-5 and TRBJ1-2; 12 nucleotides line up with TRBD1. Germline loops: CDR1 MNHEY, CDR2 SVGAGI. The junction had 12 bases not matched to a gene; V was cut back by 6 bases and J by 10 bases. The CDR3 sequence is 15 residues long. The CDR3 reads CASRQAGTGGFDYTF. CDR3 bases: TGTGCCAGCAGACAAGCCGGGACAGGGGGCTTTGACTACACCTTC.

The CDR3 is CASSQDPAVQETQYF. Here the CDR3 DNA reads TGCGCCAGCAGCCAAGATCCAGCGGTACAAGAGACCCAGTACTTC. This rearrangement joins TRBV4-1 to TRBJ2-5, with D perhaps matching TRBD2 (5 bases). Between the trimmed V and J ends, which lost 0 bases and 2 bases, there was a span of 10 bases. The CDR3 is made up of 15 amino acids. CDR1 and CDR2 (germline): MGHRA, YSYEKL.

The chain combines TRBV28 with TRBJ1-2, with TRBD1 as a possible D gene (5 bases). V lost 4 bases and J lost 8, with 14 bases in between. The CDR3 totals 13 residues. Germline V CDR1 and CDR2: MDHEN, SYDVKM. The CDR3 loop reads CASSSQARGGYTF. The CDR3 region has the DNA TGTGCCAGCAGTTCCCAAGCGAGGGGAGGCTACACCTTC.

The chain recombines TRBV4-1 with TRBJ2-5, with 7 bases matching TRBD2. The V gene's germline CDR1 is MGHRA and CDR2 YSYEKL. The CDR3 is 13 amino acids. Trimming took 4 bases from V and 5 from J; bases not matched to a gene: 4. This CDR3 is CASSPVGGETQYF. CDR3 DNA sequence: TGCGCCAGCAGCCCCGTGGGGGGGGAGACCCAGTACTTC.

The rearrangement joins TRBV30 to TRBJ1-4; unclear D gene. Between the trimmed V and J ends, which lost 2 bases and 4 bases, there was a span of 8 bases. The CDR3 extends over 13 amino acids. Per the germline V gene, CDR1 is GTSNPN and CDR2 is SVGIG (reference sequence). DNA of the CDR3: TGTGCCTGGAGTAGAAGGAATAATGAAAAACTGTTTTTT. Translating gives CAWSRRNNEKLFF.

The genes are TRBV9 and TRBJ1-2; 11 bases align to TRBD1. The germline V gene has CDR1 SGDLS and CDR2 YYNGEE. Trimming took 10 bases from V and 4 from J; bases not matched to a gene: 9. This CDR3 is built from 14 residues. CDR3 bases: TGTGCCTCCAGGACAGGGGGCGATGTCTATGGCTACACCTTC. Translation: CASRTGGDVYGYTF.

The chain uses TRBV5-1 and TRBJ1-6, with D tentatively TRBD1 (6 bases). The CDR3 loop spans 15 amino acids. Trimming left V 0 bases short and J 7 bases short, with 11 bases between. Germline lookup yields CDR1 SGHRS and CDR2 YFSETQ. CDR3: CASSLGGQQNSPLHF. CDR3 bases: TGCGCCAGCAGCTTGGGTGGACAGCAAAATTCACCCCTCCACTTT.

This chain joins TRBV11-2 and TRBJ1-1; tentatively, D is TRBD1 (6 bases). CDR3 length: 15 amino acids. Trimming removed 1 base from V and 4 bases from J, with 13 bases in between. CDR1 SGHAT and CDR2 FQNNGV come from the germline V gene. In nucleotides, the CDR3 is TGTGCCAGCAGCTTAGGACCAGGGGCCCTCACTGAAGCTTTCTTT. Protein: CASSLGPGALTEAFF.

The V gene is TRBV6-2 or TRBV6-3, the J gene TRBJ2-1, with D perhaps being TRBD1 or TRBD2 (5 bases each). Germline V lookup: CDR1 MNHEY, CDR2 SVGEGT. Trimming stripped 5 bases from V and 8 bases from J, with 22 bases between. CDR3 length equals 16 residues. This CDR3 is CASSTRDPQASDEQFF. The CDR3 region has the DNA TGTGCCAGCAGTACCAGGGACCCCCAGGCTTCGGATGAGCAGTTCTTC.

The genes are TRBV7-2 and TRBJ2-1; D possibly uses TRBD1 or TRBD2 (5 bases each). V lost 7 bases to trimming and J lost 12 bases, with 13 bases between them. The CDR3 sequence is 11 residues long. Per germline, CDR1 SGHTA and CDR2 FQGNSA. The DNA of the CDR3 is TGTGCCAGCACCCTAGATGGGGGGCAGTTCTTC. Encoded protein: CASTLDGGQFF.

The chain couples TRBV27 to TRBJ2-3, with 8 bases that match TRBD1. Germline V CDR1 and CDR2: MNHEY, SMNVEV (reference sequence). The trim removed 2 bases at V and 2 bases at J, leaving 6 bases unmatched. This CDR3 has 16 residues. CDR3 region: CASSLPPGQDTDTQYF. The CDR3 nucleotides read TGTGCCAGCAGTTTACCCCCGGGACAGGACACAGATACGCAGTATTTT.

This chain joins TRBV5-1 and TRBJ2-2, with D uncertain. Per the germline V gene, CDR1 is SGHRS and CDR2 is YFSETQ. The CDR3 length is 13 residues. V lost 1 base and J 5 bases, leaving 6 bases between the germline ends. CDR3 DNA: TGCGCCAGCAGCTTGATGGGTACCGGGGAGCTGTTTTTT. This encodes CASSLMGTGELFF.

V gene TRBV28 combines with J gene TRBJ2-3; 7 bases are shared with TRBD2. V lost 4 bases to trimming and J lost 1 base; unmatched junction nucleotides: 14. CDR3 length: 18 residues. Per the germline V gene, CDR1 is MDHEN and CDR2 is SYDVKM. DNA for the CDR3: TGTGCCAGCAGTTCACAACTATCGGGGAGGGACGGCACAGATACGCAGTATTTT. Translation gives CASSSQLSGRDGTDTQYF.

The V gene is TRBV27, the J gene TRBJ2-7; 7 bases agree with TRBD1. The germline gives CDR1 MNHEY, CDR2 SMNVEV (reference sequence). The CDR3 has 13 amino acids. V was clipped by 8 bases and J by 1 base; unmatched bases: 5. The CDR3 DNA reads TGTGCCAGCCGACAGGGACGATCCTACGAGCAGTACTTC. Its translation is CASRQGRSYEQYF.

The chain is built from TRBV3-1 (or the pseudogene TRBV3-2) and TRBJ1-5; D unresolved. CDR3 size: 14 residues. Trimming removed 5 bases from V and 1 base from J, with 9 bases in between. Germline V CDR1 and CDR2: LGHDT, YNNKEL (reference sequence). DNA of the CDR3: TGTGCCAGCAGCTCAGGAACCAGCAATCAGCCCCAGCATTTT. It yields the protein CASSSGTSNQPQHF.